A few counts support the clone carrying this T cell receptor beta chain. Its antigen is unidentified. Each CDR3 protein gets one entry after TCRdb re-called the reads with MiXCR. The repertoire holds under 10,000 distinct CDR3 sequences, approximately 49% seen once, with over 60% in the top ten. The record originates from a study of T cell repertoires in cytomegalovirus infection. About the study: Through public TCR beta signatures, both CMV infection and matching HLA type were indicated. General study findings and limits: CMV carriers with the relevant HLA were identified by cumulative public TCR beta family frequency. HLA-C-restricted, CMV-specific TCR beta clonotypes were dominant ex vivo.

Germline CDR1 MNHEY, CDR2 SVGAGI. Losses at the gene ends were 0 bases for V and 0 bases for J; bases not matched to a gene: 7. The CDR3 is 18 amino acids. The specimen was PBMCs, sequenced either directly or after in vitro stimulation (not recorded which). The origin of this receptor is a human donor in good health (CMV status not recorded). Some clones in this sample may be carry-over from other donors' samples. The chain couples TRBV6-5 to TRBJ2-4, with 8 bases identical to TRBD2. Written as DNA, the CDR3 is TGTGCCAGCAGTTACTCGGCTAGCGGGTTACTAGCCAAAAACATTCAGTACTTC. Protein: CASSYSASGLLAKNIQYF.